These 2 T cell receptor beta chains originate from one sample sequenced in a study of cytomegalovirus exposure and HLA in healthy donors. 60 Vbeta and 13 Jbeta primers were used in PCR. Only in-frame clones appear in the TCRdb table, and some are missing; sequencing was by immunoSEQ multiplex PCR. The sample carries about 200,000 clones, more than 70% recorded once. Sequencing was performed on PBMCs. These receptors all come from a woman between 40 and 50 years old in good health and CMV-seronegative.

CDR3 DNA: TGTGCCAGCAGTTCTCCTCACTCGGGGGCTTTCTTT. It codes for CASSSPHSGAFF. V gene TRBV6-5 combines with J gene TRBJ1-1; D gene ambiguous. This CDR3 has 12 amino acids. Germline loops: CDR1 MNHEY, CDR2 SVGAGI. V shed 4 bases and J shed 11 bases, with 14 bases lying between them.

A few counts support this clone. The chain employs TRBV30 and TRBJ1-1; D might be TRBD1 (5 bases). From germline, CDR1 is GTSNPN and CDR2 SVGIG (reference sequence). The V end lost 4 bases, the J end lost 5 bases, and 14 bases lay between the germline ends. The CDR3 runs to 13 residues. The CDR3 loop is CAWIREAQTEAFF. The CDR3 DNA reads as TGTGCCTGGATCAGGGAGGCCCAGACTGAAGCTTTCTTT.